This section outlines one TCR beta chain sequence together with its context. The data were taken from a study of cytomegalovirus exposure and HLA in healthy donors. In the PCR, 60 Vbeta and 13 Jbeta primers were used. This table comes from immunoSEQ multiplex PCR, and its TCRdb copy is limited to in-frame clones, with some not included. Found here are roughly 190,000 clones, 60% to 80% of them singletons; the top ten hold under 3%. Donors sampled were nominally healthy, though unrecorded immune exposures were likely. Trimming at V came to 5 bases and at J to 4 bases, leaving 10 bases not matched to a gene. This CDR3 has 16 amino acids. Germline CDR1 and CDR2: SGHTA and FQGNSA.

The sequencing sample was made of PBMCs. This TCR derives from a man in his forties in good health and CMV-seronegative. The chain couples TRBV7-2 to TRBJ2-7; 11 positions match TRBD2. The CDR3 nucleotides are TGTGCCAGCAGCCCACGACTAGCGGGAATGCTTTACGAGCAGTACTTC. The encoded protein is CASSPRLAGMLYEQYF.